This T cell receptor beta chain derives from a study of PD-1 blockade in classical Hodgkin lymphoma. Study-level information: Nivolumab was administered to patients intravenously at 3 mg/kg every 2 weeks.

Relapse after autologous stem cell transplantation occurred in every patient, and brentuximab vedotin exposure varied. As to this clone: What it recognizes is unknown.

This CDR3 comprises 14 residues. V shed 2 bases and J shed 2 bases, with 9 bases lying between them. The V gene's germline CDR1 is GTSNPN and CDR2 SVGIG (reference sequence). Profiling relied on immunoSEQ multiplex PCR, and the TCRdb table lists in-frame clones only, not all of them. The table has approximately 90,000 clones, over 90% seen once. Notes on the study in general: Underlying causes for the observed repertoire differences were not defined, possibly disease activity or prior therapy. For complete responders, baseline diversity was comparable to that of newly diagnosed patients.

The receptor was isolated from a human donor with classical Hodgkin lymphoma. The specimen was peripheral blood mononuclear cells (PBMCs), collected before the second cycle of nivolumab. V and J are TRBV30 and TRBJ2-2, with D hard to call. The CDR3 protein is CAWSRMGNTGELFF. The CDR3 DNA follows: TGTGCCTGGAGTCGCATGGGCAACACCGGGGAGCTGTTTTTT. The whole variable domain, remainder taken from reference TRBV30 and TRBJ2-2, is SQTIHQWPATLVQPVGSPLSLECTVEGTSNPNLYWYRQAAGRGLQLLFYSVGIGQISSEVPQNLSASRPQDRQFILSSKKLLLSDSGFYLCAWSRMGNTGELFFGEGSRLTVL.